These T cell receptor beta chains were read from a single sample in a study of T cell responses to AZD1222 COVID-19 vaccine. Sequencing used immunoSEQ multiplex PCR; TCRdb keeps in-frame clones, though not all of them. The repertoire holds 65,000 to 75,000 clones, less than 85% seen once, with around 48% in the top ten. The sample consisted of peripheral blood, taken 28 days after the second AZD1222 dose. Receptors originate from an adult who received the AZD1222 COVID-19 vaccine. Each CDR3 is given with its conserved first and last residue. Each record gives: V gene, clone size, D gene, J gene, CDR3 protein, CDR3 DNA. D genes are given only for firm matches. Only some rows state a clone size, as once, few, many or a class for expanded clones.

TRBV6-5,-,TRBD1,TRBJ1-5,CASSRQGAGQPQHF,TGTGCCAGCAGTCGACAGGGGGCCGGTCAGCCCCAGCATTTT
TRBV5-6,-,-,TRBJ2-7,CASSPPDDSYEQYF,TGTGCCAGCAGCCCTCCGGACGATTCCTACGAGCAGTACTTC
TRBV4-1,-,TRBD2,TRBJ2-3,CASSQGEGLATDTQYF,TGCGCCAGCAGCCAAGGGGAGGGACTAGCAACAGATACGCAGTATTTT
TRBV19,-,TRBD2,TRBJ2-7,CASSSQRGSSYEQYF,TGTGCCAGTAGTTCCCAGCGGGGGAGCTCCTACGAGCAGTACTTC
TRBV5-5,-,-,TRBJ2-7,CASSIRDTSSYEQYF,TGTGCCAGCAGCATCCGGGACACCAGCTCCTACGAGCAGTACTTC
TRBV27,-,TRBD1,TRBJ1-4,CASRGQQNEKLFF,TGTGCCAGCAGGGGACAGCAAAATGAAAAACTGTTTTTT
TRBV19,-,-,TRBJ1-4,CASTAVGGFHEKLFF,TGTGCCAGTACCGCCGTCGGGGGGTTTCATGAAAAACTGTTTTTT
TRBV7-9,many,-,TRBJ2-2,CASSLGYSLTTNTGELFF,TGTGCCAGCAGCTTAGGTTACAGCCTTACAACTAACACCGGGGAGCTGTTTTTT
TRBV19,-,-,TRBJ1-3,CASSIDRDTSSGNTIYF,TGTGCCAGTAGTATAGACCGGGACACGTCCTCTGGAAACACCATATATTTT
TRBV4-2,-,TRBD2,TRBJ2-1,CASSQETTSGRGEQFF,TGTGCCAGCAGCCAAGAAACCACTAGCGGGCGAGGGGAGCAGTTCTTC
TRBV5-1,-,-,TRBJ2-7,CASSKKFLRDTSYEQYF,TGCGCCAGCAGCAAGAAGTTCTTACGGGACACCTCCTACGAGCAGTACTTC
TRBV5-4,-,-,TRBJ2-3,CASSFQGGGTQYF,TGTGCCAGCAGCTTCCAAGGGGGGGGCACGCAGTATTTT
TRBV5-6,-,-,TRBJ1-3,CASSPTGFRDASGNTIYF,TGTGCCAGCAGCCCGACCGGGTTCCGGGACGCCTCGGGAAACACCATATATTTT
TRBV28,-,-,TRBJ2-3,CASSPTGTDTQYF,TGTGCCAGCAGTCCGACGGGGACAGATACGCAGTATTTT
TRBV19,few,-,TRBJ1-5,CASSIGGGSNQPQHF,TGTGCCAGTAGTATAGGCGGTGGTAGCAATCAGCCCCAGCATTTT
TRBV9,once,TRBD2,TRBJ2-2,CASSVGLADTGELFF,TGTGCCAGCAGCGTAGGGCTAGCGGACACCGGGGAGCTGTTTTTT
TRBV6-2/TRBV6-3,-,-,TRBJ1-1,CASSYWQNTEAFF,TGTGCCAGCAGTTACTGGCAGAACACTGAAGCTTTCTTT
TRBV7-8,-,-,TRBJ1-5,CASSPGTFNQPQHF,TGTGCCAGCAGCCCCGGGACTTTCAATCAGCCCCAGCATTTT
TRBV6-2/TRBV6-3,-,-,TRBJ2-7,CASSYSYEGSSSYEQYF,TGTGCCAGCAGTTACTCGTATGAGGGTTCGAGCTCCTACGAGCAGTACTTC
TRBV5-4,-,-,TRBJ2-3,CASSLAYRVAEGEDTQYF,TGTGCCAGCAGCTTGGCCTATCGGGTAGCGGAGGGGGAAGATACGCAGTATTTT
TRBV19,-,TRBD1,TRBJ2-7,CASSPTYTGDSYEQYF,TGTGCCAGTAGTCCCACGTACACAGGGGACTCCTACGAGCAGTACTTC
TRBV19,-,TRBD2,TRBJ2-1,CASSIVGRAPEQFF,TGTGCCAGTAGTATCGTCGGGAGGGCCCCAGAGCAGTTCTTC
TRBV28,-,-,TRBJ1-5,CASSLGSSAQHF,TGTGCCAGCAGTCTTGGGTCCTCAGCCCAGCATTTT
TRBV4-2,few,-,TRBJ2-7,CASSRGLRGGESNEQYF,TGTGCCAGCAGCCGAGGACTGCGTGGCGGGGAATCAAACGAGCAGTACTTC
TRBV29-1,-,-,TRBJ2-7,CSVEDYGYEQYF,TGCAGCGTTGAAGATTACGGATACGAGCAGTACTTC
TRBV2,-,-,TRBJ2-2,CASSEETYTGELFF,TGTGCCAGCAGTGAAGAGACGTACACCGGGGAGCTGTTTTTT
TRBV5-8,-,-,TRBJ2-7,CASSHYQSYEQYF,TGTGCCAGCAGCCATTACCAGTCCTACGAGCAGTACTTC
TRBV6-5,-,-,TRBJ1-4,CASSLGQATNEKLFF,TGTGCCAGCAGTTTAGGGCAAGCAACTAATGAAAAACTGTTTTTT
TRBV15,-,-,TRBJ2-3,CATSSRRRGLSTDTQYF,TGTGCCACCAGCAGCCGCAGAAGGGGACTTAGCACAGATACGCAGTATTTT
TRBV27,-,-,TRBJ2-2,CASSLLRDTGELFF,TGTGCCAGCAGTTTGCTCAGGGACACCGGGGAGCTGTTTTTT
TRBV6-2/TRBV6-3,-,TRBD2,TRBJ2-2,CASSYSRASGGPYTGELFF,TGTGCCAGCAGTTACTCCCGGGCTAGCGGGGGCCCTTACACCGGGGAGCTGTTTTTT
TRBV7-7,few,TRBD1,TRBJ1-1,CASSYTGTGCRGTEAFF,TGTGCTAGCAGCTACACCGGGACAGGGTGCAGGGGCACTGAAGCTTTCTTT
TRBV29-1,-,TRBD2,TRBJ2-7,CSVTPGLGYEQYF,TGCAGCGTTACCCCTGGACTAGGCTACGAGCAGTACTTC
TRBV29-1,-,-,TRBJ1-5,CSVAGGSYQPQHF,TGCAGCGTTGCTGGGGGCAGTTATCAGCCCCAGCATTTT
TRBV28,once,TRBD1,TRBJ2-1,CASRASSGTGVSNEQFF,TGTGCCAGCAGAGCGTCTTCCGGGACAGGGGTATCGAATGAGCAGTTCTTC
TRBV5-1,few,-,TRBJ1-1,CASTPGPGNTEAFF,TGCGCCAGCACCCCCGGACCGGGGAACACTGAAGCTTTCTTT
TRBV5-5,-,-,TRBJ1-6,CASSLWGNNSPLHF,TGTGCCAGCAGCTTGTGGGGGAACAATTCACCCCTCCACTTT
TRBV27,few,-,TRBJ1-5,CASSRDLGQPQHF,TGTGCCAGCAGTAGGGACCTTGGGCAGCCCCAGCATTTT
TRBV29-1,-,-,TRBJ2-1,CSVVSLNEQFF,TGCAGCGTTGTATCGCTCAATGAGCAGTTCTTC
TRBV28,-,-,TRBJ2-2,CASSPGRNTGELFF,TGTGCCAGCAGCCCGGGACGGAACACCGGGGAGCTGTTTTTT
TRBV30,-,-,TRBJ1-1,CAWSSGDAEAFF,TGTGCCTGGAGTTCAGGGGACGCTGAAGCTTTCTTT
TRBV7-8,-,-,TRBJ1-2,CASSLVRTPTHGYTF,TGTGCCAGCAGCTTAGTTCGTACCCCGACGCATGGCTACACCTTC
TRBV5-4,-,TRBD1,TRBJ2-7,CASSSPGQGSYEQYF,TGTGCCAGCAGTTCTCCGGGACAGGGTTCCTACGAGCAGTACTTC
TRBV7-8,-,-,TRBJ2-7,CASSFQGFSYEQYF,TGTGCCAGCAGCTTCCAGGGTTTCTCCTACGAGCAGTACTTC
TRBV18,-,TRBD2,TRBJ2-3,CASSAKRGRSTDTQYF,TGTGCCAGCTCTGCGAAGCGGGGGAGGAGCACAGATACGCAGTATTTT
TRBV19,-,TRBD1,TRBJ2-7,CASRDRVSYEQYF,TGTGCCAGTAGGGACAGGGTATCCTACGAGCAGTACTTC
TRBV11-2,-,-,TRBJ2-3,CASSLGAGGIDTQYF,TGTGCCAGCAGCTTAGGGGCAGGAGGAATTGATACGCAGTATTTT
TRBV3-1/TRBV3-2,many,-,TRBJ1-1,CASSPFPGWNEAFF,TGTGCCAGCAGCCCTTTCCCGGGGTGGAATGAAGCTTTCTTT
TRBV15,-,-,TRBJ1-4,CATSRDHGRWDDANEKLFF,TGTGCCACCAGCAGAGATCATGGCAGGTGGGACGACGCTAATGAAAAACTGTTTTTT
TRBV25-1,-,TRBD2,TRBJ2-3,CASSGTSGTDTQYF,TGTGCCAGCAGCGGGACTAGCGGCACAGATACGCAGTATTTT
TRBV27,-,TRBD1,TRBJ1-1,CASRTQGGNTEAFF,TGTGCCAGCAGAACCCAGGGGGGTAACACTGAAGCTTTCTTT
TRBV10-2,-,-,TRBJ1-6,CASRVGGPGNSPLHF,TGCGCCAGCAGGGTCGGCGGACCGGGTAATTCACCCCTCCACTTT
TRBV28,-,-,TRBJ2-2,CATLLATPTNTGELFF,TGTGCCACCCTACTCGCGACACCTACCAACACCGGGGAGCTGTTTTTT
TRBV5-5,-,-,TRBJ2-2,CASSSSGYRTGELFF,TGTGCCAGCAGCAGTTCAGGGTACCGCACCGGGGAGCTGTTTTTT